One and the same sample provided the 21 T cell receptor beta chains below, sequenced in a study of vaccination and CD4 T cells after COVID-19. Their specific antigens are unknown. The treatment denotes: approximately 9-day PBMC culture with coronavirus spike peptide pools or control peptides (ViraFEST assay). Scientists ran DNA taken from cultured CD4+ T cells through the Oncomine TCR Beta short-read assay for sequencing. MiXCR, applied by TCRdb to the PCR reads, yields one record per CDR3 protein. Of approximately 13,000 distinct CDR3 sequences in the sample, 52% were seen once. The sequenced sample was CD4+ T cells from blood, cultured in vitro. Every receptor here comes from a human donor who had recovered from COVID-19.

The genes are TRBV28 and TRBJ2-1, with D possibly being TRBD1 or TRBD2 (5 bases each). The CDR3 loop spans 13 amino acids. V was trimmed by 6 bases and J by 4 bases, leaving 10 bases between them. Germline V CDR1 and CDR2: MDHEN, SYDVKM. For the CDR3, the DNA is TGTGCCAGCAGGGGGGACGGTTACAATGAGCAGTTCTTC. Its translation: CASRGDGYNEQFF.

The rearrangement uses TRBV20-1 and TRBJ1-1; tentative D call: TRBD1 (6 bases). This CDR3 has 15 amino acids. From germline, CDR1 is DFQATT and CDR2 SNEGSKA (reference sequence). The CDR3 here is CTCLEGVSGNTEAFF. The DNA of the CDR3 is TGCACCTGCCTTGAGGGGGTATCCGGTAACACTGAAGCTTTCTTT.

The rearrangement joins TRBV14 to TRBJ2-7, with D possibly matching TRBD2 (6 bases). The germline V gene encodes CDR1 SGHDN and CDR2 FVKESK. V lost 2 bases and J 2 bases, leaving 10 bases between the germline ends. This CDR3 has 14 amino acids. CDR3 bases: TGTGCCAGCAGCCAAACCGGGACTCCCTACGAGCAGTACTTC. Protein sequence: CASSQTGTPYEQYF. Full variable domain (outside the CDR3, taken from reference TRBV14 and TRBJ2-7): EAGVTQFPSHSVIEKGQTVTLRCDPISGHDNLYWYRRVMGKEIKFLLHFVKESKQDESGMPNNRFLAERTGGTYSTLKVQPAELEDSGVYFCASSQTGTPYEQYFGPGTRLTVT.

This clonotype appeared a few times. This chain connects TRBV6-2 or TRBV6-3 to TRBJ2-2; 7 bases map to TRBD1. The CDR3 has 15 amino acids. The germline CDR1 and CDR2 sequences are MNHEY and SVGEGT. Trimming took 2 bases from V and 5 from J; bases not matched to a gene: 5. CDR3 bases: TGTGCCAGCAGTTACGACAGGGTGAAAACCGGGGAGCTGTTTTTT. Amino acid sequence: CASSYDRVKTGELFF.

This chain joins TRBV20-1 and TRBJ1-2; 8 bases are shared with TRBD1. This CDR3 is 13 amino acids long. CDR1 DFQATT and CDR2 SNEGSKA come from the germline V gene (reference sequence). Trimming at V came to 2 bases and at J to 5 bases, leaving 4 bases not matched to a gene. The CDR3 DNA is TGCAGTGCTAGATCAACAGGGGGATATGGCTACACCTTC. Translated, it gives CSARSTGGYGYTF.

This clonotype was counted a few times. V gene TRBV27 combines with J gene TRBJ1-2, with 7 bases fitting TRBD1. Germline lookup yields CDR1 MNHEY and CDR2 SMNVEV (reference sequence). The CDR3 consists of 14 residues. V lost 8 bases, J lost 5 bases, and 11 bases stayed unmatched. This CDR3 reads CASRLTGTLYGYTF. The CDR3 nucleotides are TGTGCCAGCCGCCTGACAGGGACGTTATATGGCTACACCTTC.

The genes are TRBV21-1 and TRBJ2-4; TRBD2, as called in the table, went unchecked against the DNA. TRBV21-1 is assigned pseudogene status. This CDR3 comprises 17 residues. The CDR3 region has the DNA TGTGCCAGCAGCAAAGTTAGCGTCGGAGACGCCAAAAACATTCAGTACTTC. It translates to CASSKVSVGDAKNIQYF.

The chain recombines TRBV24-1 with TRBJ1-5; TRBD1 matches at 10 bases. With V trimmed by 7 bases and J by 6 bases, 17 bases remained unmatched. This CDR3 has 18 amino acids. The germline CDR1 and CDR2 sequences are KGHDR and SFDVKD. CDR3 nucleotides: TGTGCCACCAGCCCAAGGACAGGGGGTAAATCAGTCTTTCAGCCCCAGCATTTT. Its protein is CATSPRTGGKSVFQPQHF.

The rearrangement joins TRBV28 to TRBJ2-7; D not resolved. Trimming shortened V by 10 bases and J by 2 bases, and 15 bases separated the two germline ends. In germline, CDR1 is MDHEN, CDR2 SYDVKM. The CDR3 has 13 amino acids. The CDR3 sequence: CATRPPTPYEQYF. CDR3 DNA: TGTGCCACCAGACCCCCAACACCCTACGAGCAGTACTTC.

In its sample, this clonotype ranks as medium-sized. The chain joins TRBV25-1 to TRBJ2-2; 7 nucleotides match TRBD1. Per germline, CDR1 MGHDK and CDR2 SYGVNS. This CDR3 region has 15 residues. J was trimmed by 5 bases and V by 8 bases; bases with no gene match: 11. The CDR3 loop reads CASGNRDSRTGELFF. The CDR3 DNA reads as TGTGCCAGCGGTAACCGGGACAGTCGGACCGGGGAGCTGTTTTTT.

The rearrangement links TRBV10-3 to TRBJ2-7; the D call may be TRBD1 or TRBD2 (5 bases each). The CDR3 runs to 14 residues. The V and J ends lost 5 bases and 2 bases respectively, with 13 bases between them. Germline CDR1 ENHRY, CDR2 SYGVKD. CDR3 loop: CAISPRGRAYEQYF. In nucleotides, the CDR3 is TGTGCCATCAGTCCCCGGGGCCGTGCCTACGAGCAGTACTTC.

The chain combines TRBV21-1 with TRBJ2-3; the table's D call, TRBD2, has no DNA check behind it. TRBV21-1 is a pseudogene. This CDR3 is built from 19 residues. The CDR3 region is CASSARTSGGGADTDTQYF. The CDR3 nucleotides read TGTGCCAGCAGCGCCCGGACTAGCGGGGGGGGGGCTGACACAGATACGCAGTATTTT.

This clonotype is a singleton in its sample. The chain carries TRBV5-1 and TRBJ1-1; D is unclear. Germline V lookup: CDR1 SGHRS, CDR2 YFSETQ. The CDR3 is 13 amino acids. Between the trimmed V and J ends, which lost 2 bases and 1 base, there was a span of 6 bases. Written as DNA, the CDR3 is TGCGCCAGCAGCTTCGCAGAGAACACTGAAGCTTTCTTT. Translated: CASSFAENTEAFF.

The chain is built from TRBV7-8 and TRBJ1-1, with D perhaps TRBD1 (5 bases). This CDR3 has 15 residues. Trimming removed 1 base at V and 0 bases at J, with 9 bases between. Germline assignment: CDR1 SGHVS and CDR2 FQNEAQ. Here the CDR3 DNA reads TGTGCCAGCAGCTTAGAGGCAGGGATGAACACTGAAGCTTTCTTT. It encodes CASSLEAGMNTEAFF.

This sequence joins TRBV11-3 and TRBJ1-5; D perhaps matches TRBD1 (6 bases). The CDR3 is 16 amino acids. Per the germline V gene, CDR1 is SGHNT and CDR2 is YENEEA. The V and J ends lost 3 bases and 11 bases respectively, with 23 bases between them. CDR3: CASSFSFRDTSRAQHF. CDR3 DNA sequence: TGTGCCAGCAGCTTTTCCTTCCGGGACACCTCCAGGGCCCAGCATTTT.

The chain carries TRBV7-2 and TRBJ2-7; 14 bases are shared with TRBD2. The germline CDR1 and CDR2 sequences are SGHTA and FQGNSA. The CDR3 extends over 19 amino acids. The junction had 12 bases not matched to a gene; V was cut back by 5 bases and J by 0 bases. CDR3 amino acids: CASSRTGLAGGRSSYEQYF. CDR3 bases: TGTGCCAGCAGCCGCACCGGACTAGCGGGAGGCCGCAGCTCCTACGAGCAGTACTTC.

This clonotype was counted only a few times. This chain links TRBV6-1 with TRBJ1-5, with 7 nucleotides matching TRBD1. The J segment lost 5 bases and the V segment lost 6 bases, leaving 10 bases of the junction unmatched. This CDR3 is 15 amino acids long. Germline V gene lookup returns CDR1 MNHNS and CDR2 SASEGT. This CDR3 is CASRPHDRDHQPQHF. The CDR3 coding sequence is TGTGCCAGCAGGCCCCACGACAGGGATCATCAGCCCCAGCATTTT.

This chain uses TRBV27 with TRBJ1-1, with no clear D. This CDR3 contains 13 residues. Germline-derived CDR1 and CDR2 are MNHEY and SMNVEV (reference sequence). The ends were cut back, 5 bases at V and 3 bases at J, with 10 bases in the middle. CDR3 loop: CASSAQMDTEAFF. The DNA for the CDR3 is TGTGCCAGCAGTGCTCAGATGGACACTGAAGCTTTCTTT.

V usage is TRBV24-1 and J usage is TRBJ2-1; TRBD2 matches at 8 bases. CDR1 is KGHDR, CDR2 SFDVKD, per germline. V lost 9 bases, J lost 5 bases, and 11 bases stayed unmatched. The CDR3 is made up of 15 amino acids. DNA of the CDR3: TGTGCCACCTCTCGTGGGACTAGACGAAACAATGAGCAGTTCTTC. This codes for CATSRGTRRNNEQFF.

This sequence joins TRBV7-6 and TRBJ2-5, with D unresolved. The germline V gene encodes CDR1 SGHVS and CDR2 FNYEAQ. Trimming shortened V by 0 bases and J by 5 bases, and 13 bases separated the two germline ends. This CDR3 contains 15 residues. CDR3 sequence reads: CASSLARTAGETQYF. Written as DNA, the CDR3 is TGTGCCAGCAGCTTAGCGAGGACCGCCGGGGAGACCCAGTACTTC.

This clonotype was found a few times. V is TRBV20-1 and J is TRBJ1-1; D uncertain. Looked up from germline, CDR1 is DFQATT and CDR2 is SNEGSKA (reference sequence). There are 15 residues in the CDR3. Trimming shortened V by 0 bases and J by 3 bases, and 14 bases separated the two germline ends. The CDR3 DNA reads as TGCAGTGCTAGAGATCAGAGGGTCCTGTACACTGAAGCTTTCTTT. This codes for CSARDQRVLYTEAFF.